Below are 17 T cell receptor beta chains sequenced from a single sample in a study of blood T cell repertoires in COVID-19. Sequencing used immunoSEQ multiplex PCR; TCRdb keeps in-frame clones, though not all of them. The sample has more than 9,500 clones; 90% are singletons. Sequencing was done on a sample of peripheral blood. These receptors all stem from a man in his sixties or seventies with active COVID-19.

J is TRBJ2-3 and V is TRBV11-3, with 12 nucleotides matching TRBD1. This CDR3 has 15 residues. The germline V gene encodes CDR1 SGHNT and CDR2 YENEEA. Trimming removed 5 bases from V and 5 bases from J; junction bases left unmatched: 5. The CDR3 loop is CASSEWDRGRDTQYF. As DNA, the CDR3 is TGTGCCAGCAGCGAATGGGACAGGGGGCGAGATACGCAGTATTTT.

This sequence joins TRBV10-3 and TRBJ2-6; D might be TRBD1 (6 bases). Trimming removed 9 bases at V and 0 bases at J, with 15 bases between. CDR1 ENHRY and CDR2 SYGVKD come from the germline V gene. CDR3 size: 16 residues. CDR3 amino acids: CAIAGDLSSGANVLTF. The DNA of the CDR3 is TGTGCCATAGCAGGGGACCTCAGCTCTGGGGCCAACGTCCTGACTTTC.

The chain's CDR3 is CASSWDWAGLYEQYF. The CDR3, as DNA: TGTGCCAGCAGCTGGGATTGGGCGGGACTCTACGAGCAGTACTTC. This chain uses TRBV7-2 with TRBJ2-7; D possibly corresponds to TRBD2 (6 bases). Germline V CDR1 and CDR2: SGHTA, FQGNSA. The length of the CDR3 is 15 residues. Trimming stripped 4 bases from V and 3 bases from J, with 16 bases between.

V and J are TRBV5-4 and TRBJ2-1, with 7 bases that match TRBD2. The J segment lost 0 bases and the V segment lost 2 bases, leaving 5 bases of the junction unmatched. The CDR3 sequence is 16 residues long. Germline CDR1 reads SGHNT; CDR2 reads YYREEE (reference sequence). The DNA of the CDR3 is TGTGCCAGCAGCTTTGGGGGGGGTAGCTCCTACAATGAGCAGTTCTTC. It specifies CASSFGGGSSYNEQFF.

The gene calls are TRBV18 and TRBJ1-5; TRBD1 matches 7 bases. Germline V gene sequence: CDR1 KGHSH, CDR2 LQKENI. This CDR3 comprises 14 residues. V was clipped by 1 base and J by 5 bases; unmatched bases: 2. CDR3 protein: CASSPQGADQPQHF. DNA for the CDR3: TGTGCCAGCTCACCACAGGGGGCGGATCAGCCCCAGCATTTT.

The gene calls are TRBV28 and TRBJ2-1, with TRBD2 identical over 11 bases. Trimming cost V 7 bases and J 7 bases; bases outside gene matches: 9. The germline CDR1 and CDR2 sequences are MDHEN and SYDVKM. The CDR3 has 15 amino acids. The DNA of the CDR3 is TGTGCCAGCATCCCTCTAGCGGGAGGATTGAATGAGCAGTTCTTC. This codes for CASIPLAGGLNEQFF.

This clone was found once. The gene calls are TRBV13 and TRBJ2-3, with a tentative D call TRBD2 (5 bases). Per the germline V gene, CDR1 is PRHDT and CDR2 is FYEKMQ (reference sequence). With 5 bases removed from V and 6 bases from J, the gap between germline ends came to 12 bases. CDR3 length: 13 amino acids. CDR3 sequence: CASSANRGDTQYF. CDR3 sequence (DNA): TGTGCCAGCAGCGCCAATCGCGGGGATACGCAGTATTTT.

This chain joins TRBV5-6 and TRBJ2-5, with a tentative D call TRBD2 (6 bases). With 3 bases removed from V and 4 bases from J, the gap between germline ends came to 13 bases. This CDR3 region has 14 residues. Looked up from germline, CDR1 is SGHDT and CDR2 is YYEEEE. In nucleotides, the CDR3 is TGTGCCAGCAGCTGGGCGGGATACCCAGAGACCCAGTACTTC. Protein sequence: CASSWAGYPETQYF.

The gene calls are TRBV5-4 and TRBJ2-1; D perhaps matches TRBD1 (6 bases). Germline-derived CDR1 and CDR2 are SGHNT and YYREEE (reference sequence). V gave up 5 bases and J gave up 2 bases, with 14 bases separating them. CDR3 size: 15 residues. Here the CDR3 reads CASRLGHQTYNEQFF. The DNA of the CDR3 is TGTGCCAGCAGACTGGGACACCAAACCTACAATGAGCAGTTCTTC.

The rearrangement links TRBV5-6 to TRBJ2-1; a weak D match, TRBD2 (6 bases). This CDR3 spans 16 amino acids. Germline CDR1 SGHDT, CDR2 YYEEEE. Trimming removed 1 base from V and 2 bases from J, with 13 bases in between. The CDR3 DNA reads as TGTGCCAGCAGCTTGTTCGGGAGTTTAACCTACAATGAGCAGTTCTTC. Amino acid sequence: CASSLFGSLTYNEQFF.

The chain recombines TRBV5-1 with TRBJ2-7; 9 bases are shared with TRBD1. The CDR3 contains 16 residues. J lost 3 bases, V lost 0 bases, and 7 bases had no gene match. CDR1 is SGHRS and CDR2 is YFSETQ in the germline V gene. Written as DNA, the CDR3 is TGCGCCAGCAGCTTGGAGCCGGGACAGGGTATCTACGAGCAGTACTTC. It encodes CASSLEPGQGIYEQYF.

V usage is TRBV7-2 and J usage is TRBJ1-2, with a possible D match to TRBD1 (6 bases). This CDR3 has 14 residues. Germline V gene sequence: CDR1 SGHTA, CDR2 FQGNSA. Trimming stripped 5 bases from V and 2 bases from J, with 12 bases between. CDR3 sequence reads: CASSPQQGNYGYTF. The CDR3 DNA is TGTGCCAGCAGCCCCCAACAGGGAAACTATGGCTACACCTTC. The full variable domain, completed using reference TRBV7-2 and TRBJ1-2, is GAGVSQSPSNKVTEKGKDVELRCDPISGHTALYWYRQSLGQGLEFLIYFQGNSAPDKSGLPSDRFSAERTGGSVSTLTIQRTQQEDSAVYLCASSPQQGNYGYTFGSGTRLTVV.

This clone was seen more than once but under ten times. This CDR3 reads CASSPIRTGEAFF. CDR3 DNA: TGTGCCAGCAGCCCGATAAGGACGGGAGAAGCTTTCTTT. This chain joins TRBV3-1 (or the pseudogene TRBV3-2) and TRBJ1-1; D is ambiguous. CDR1 is LGHDT, CDR2 YNNKEL, per germline (reference sequence). CDR3 size: 13 residues. V was clipped by 4 bases and J by 8 bases, with 14 bases between them.

This rearrangement joins TRBV5-8 to TRBJ2-6; 7 nucleotides match TRBD1. The trim removed 2 bases at V and 3 bases at J, leaving 5 bases unmatched. The CDR3 consists of 16 residues. Germline V gene data show CDR1 as SGHTS and CDR2 as YDEGEE. The CDR3 nucleotides are TGTGCCAGCAGCTTACCTACAGGGGTTGGGGCCAACGTCCTGACTTTC. Translation gives CASSLPTGVGANVLTF.

J is TRBJ2-7 and V is TRBV3-1 (or the pseudogene TRBV3-2), with 9 positions matching TRBD1. The CDR3 runs 18 residues. Germline assignment: CDR1 LGHDT and CDR2 YNNKEL (reference sequence). With 3 bases clipped from V and 0 bases from J, the junction kept 12 bases outside the gene matches. CDR3 in amino acids: CASSQGRGQGPRSYEQYF. Here the CDR3 DNA reads TGTGCCAGCAGCCAGGGCAGAGGACAGGGGCCCCGCTCCTACGAGCAGTACTTC.

The chain joins TRBV29-1 to TRBJ1-5, with D possibly being TRBD1 (5 bases). The V gene lost 0 bases and the J gene lost 6 bases, with 15 bases spanning the gap. Germline values: CDR1 SQVTM, CDR2 ANQGSEA. The CDR3 sequence is 15 residues long. CDR3 sequence: CSVEEAQGTGQPQHF. The CDR3 nucleotides are TGCAGCGTTGAAGAGGCCCAGGGAACGGGTCAGCCCCAGCATTTT.

The chain uses TRBV5-1 and TRBJ2-5; 15 nucleotides match TRBD2. The CDR3 is 19 residues long. Unmatched junction bases numbered 9, after V lost 3 bases and J lost 0 bases. Germline CDR1 and CDR2: SGHRS and YFSETQ. The CDR3 spells CASSSSGTSGRFYQETQYF. In DNA, the CDR3 is TGCGCCAGCAGCTCGTCCGGGACTAGCGGGAGGTTCTACCAAGAGACCCAGTACTTC.